This TCR beta chain originates from a study of metastatic and nonmetastatic thyroid tumors. By its share, this clone is medium-sized. No patient received treatment before thyroid surgery. MiXCR was used by TCRdb to re-call the PCR reads. The sample records 12,000 to 15,000 clones, roughly 27% being singletons. The CDR3 covers 17 residues. Germline CDR1 is GTSNPN and CDR2 is SVGIG (reference sequence). Trimming left V 0 bases short and J 0 bases short, with 18 bases between. V is TRBV30 and J is TRBJ2-7, with a tentative D call TRBD1 (5 bases). This clonotype was obtained from a female donor with papillary thyroid cancer or a benign thyroid nodule (not recorded which). Some clones in this sample may be carry-over from other donors' samples. Material: tumor tissue. The CDR3 loop reads CAWSVPGRVIPSYEQYF. CDR3 bases: TGTGCCTGGAGTGTACCGGGCAGGGTAATTCCCTCCTACGAGCAGTACTTC.